The clone carrying this T cell receptor beta chain was counted many times. TCR alpha and beta CDR3 regions were amplified from RNA using iRepertoire nested multiplex PCR. TCRdb passed the multiplex PCR reads through MiXCR, listing each CDR3 protein once. Here the sample spans approximately 130,000 distinct CDR3 sequences, around 23% being singletons. The data derive from a study of glioma-infiltrating T cells. V was pared by 4 bases and J by 4 bases, with 6 bases of the junction left unmatched. Germline CDR1 and CDR2: SGHVS and FQNEAQ. The CDR3 runs 15 residues. The chain joins TRBV7-8 to TRBJ1-5; 8 bases map to TRBD1. The sample comprised glioma tissue, nonneoplastic brain tissue, or PBMCs (not recorded which). The origin of this receptor is a human donor with low-grade glioma or glioblastoma, undergoing nonglioma brain surgery, or in good health (not recorded which). CDR3 DNA sequence: TGTGCCAGCAGCTATTACAGGGGGTGGAATCAGCCCCAGCATTTT. Amino acids: CASSYYRGWNQPQHF. The full variable domain, rest sourced from reference TRBV7-8 and TRBJ1-5, is GAGVSQSPRYKVAKRGQDVALRCDPISGHVSLFWYQQALGQGPEFLTYFQNEAQLDKSGLPSDRFFAERPEGSVSTLKIQRTQQEDSAVYLCASSYYRGWNQPQHFGDGTRLSIL.